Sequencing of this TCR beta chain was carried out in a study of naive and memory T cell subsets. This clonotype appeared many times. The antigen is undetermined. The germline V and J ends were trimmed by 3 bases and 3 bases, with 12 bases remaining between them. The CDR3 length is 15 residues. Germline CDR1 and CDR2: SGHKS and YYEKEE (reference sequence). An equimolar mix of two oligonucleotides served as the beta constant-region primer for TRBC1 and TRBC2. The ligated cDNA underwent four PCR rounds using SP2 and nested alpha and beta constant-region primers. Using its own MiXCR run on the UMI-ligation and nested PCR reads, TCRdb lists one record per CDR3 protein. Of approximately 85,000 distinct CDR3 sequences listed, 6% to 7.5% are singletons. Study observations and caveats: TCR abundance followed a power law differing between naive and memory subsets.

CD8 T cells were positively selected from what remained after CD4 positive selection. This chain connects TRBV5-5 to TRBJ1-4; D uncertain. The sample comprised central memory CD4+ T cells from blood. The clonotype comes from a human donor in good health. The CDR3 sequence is CASSSATQSNEKLFF. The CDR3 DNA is TGTGCCAGCAGCTCGGCGACACAATCTAATGAAAAACTGTTTTTT. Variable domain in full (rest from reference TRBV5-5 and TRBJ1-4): DAGVTQSPTHLIKTRGQQVTLRCSPISGHKSVSWYQQVLGQGPQFIFQYYEKEERGRGNFPDRFSARQFPNYSSELNVNALLLGDSALYLCASSSATQSNEKLFFGSGTQLSVL.